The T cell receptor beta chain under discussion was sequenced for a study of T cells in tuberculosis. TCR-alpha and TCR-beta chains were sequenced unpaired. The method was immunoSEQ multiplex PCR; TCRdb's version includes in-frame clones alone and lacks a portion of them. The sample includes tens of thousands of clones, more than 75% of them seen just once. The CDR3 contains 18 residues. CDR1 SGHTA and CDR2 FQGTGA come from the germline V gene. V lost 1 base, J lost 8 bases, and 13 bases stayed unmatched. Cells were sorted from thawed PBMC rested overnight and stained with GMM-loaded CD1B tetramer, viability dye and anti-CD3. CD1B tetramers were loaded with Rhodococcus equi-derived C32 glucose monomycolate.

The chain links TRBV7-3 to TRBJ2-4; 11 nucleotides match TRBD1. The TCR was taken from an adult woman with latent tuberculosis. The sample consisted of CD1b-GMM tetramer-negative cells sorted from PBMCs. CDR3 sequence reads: CASSLILTPGQGGDIQYF. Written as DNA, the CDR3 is TGTGCCAGCAGCTTAATACTAACCCCGGGACAGGGGGGAGACATTCAGTACTTC.